This T cell receptor (beta chain) was found in a study of blood T cell repertoires in COVID-19. Across the study: Acute-phase and convalescent COVID-19 samples originated in the United States, Italy and Spain. The analysed material was cDNA or gDNA that came from T cells, B-cell-depleted T cells, or PBMCs.

This clone has more than one count but fewer than ten. Original processing notes: Amplification from reference gene primers served as the basis for estimated nucleated cell counts. Here immunoSEQ multiplex PCR was the method, and the copy in TCRdb shows in-frame clones only, minus some. The V and J calls and clone size are taken from that table; D and trimming were inferred from the DNA. The sample holds some 320,000 clones; 65% to 90% are singletons and the top ten take around 6.9%. Sequenced input: peripheral blood. The origin of this receptor is a human donor in a cohort sampled during active COVID-19.

This CDR3 reads CASSLDRGDEQFF. The CDR3, as DNA: TGTGCCAGCAGCTTAGACAGGGGCGATGAGCAGTTCTTC. The J gene is TRBJ2-1, the V gene TRBV7-6, with 7 bases lining up with TRBD1. The CDR3 has 13 amino acids. Germline CDR1 and CDR2: SGHVS and FNYEAQ. V lost 1 base and J lost 8; bases outside the gene matches: 2.